These T cell receptor beta chains were read from a single sample in a study of T cells in Graves' hyperthyroidism and ophthalmopathy. TCRdb reprocessed the multiplex PCR reads via MiXCR and lists one record per CDR3 protein. The sample has more than 500,000 distinct CDR3 sequences, around 43% seen once. Material: peripheral blood or thyroid tissue (not recorded which). The source is an adult woman with Graves' disease, either hyperthyroidism or ophthalmopathy (not recorded which). Each CDR3 is given with its conserved first and last residue. A D gene is named only where the DNA matches it firmly. Part of the rows lack a size; the others show once, few, many or a class for expanded clones.

>TRBV9|.|TRBD1|TRBJ1-3
CASSAGTGGAGNTIYF
TGTGCCAGCAGCGCAGGAACAGGGGGTGCTGGAAACACCATATATTTT
>TRBV4-2|many|TRBD1|TRBJ1-2
CASSPPGTGYGYTF
TGTGCCAGCAGCCCACCTGGGACAGGGTATGGCTACACCTTC
>TRBV5-6|.|.|TRBJ2-7
CASPRDRTYEQYF
TGTGCCAGTCCGCGGGACAGAACCTACGAGCAGTACTTC
>TRBV7-9|.|.|TRBJ1-2
CASSFHPQKYGYTF
TGTGCCAGCAGCTTTCACCCCCAGAAGTATGGCTACACCTTC
>TRBV7-2|.|TRBD2|TRBJ2-7
CASSPGLAGSGEQYF
TGTGCCAGCAGCCCCGGACTAGCGGGATCGGGGGAGCAGTACTTC
>TRBV2|.|.|TRBJ1-5
CASSGEGPSNQPQHF
TGTGCCAGCAGTGGTGAGGGACCAAGCAATCAGCCCCAGCATTTT
>TRBV25-1|.|TRBD1|TRBJ1-6
CASWDRGGGSPLHF
TGTGCCAGCTGGGACAGGGGAGGAGGCTCACCCCTCCACTTT
>TRBV7-7|many|.|TRBJ1-1
CASSLGYNTEAFF
TGTGCTAGCAGTCTAGGTTATAACACTGAAGCTTTCTTT
>TRBV7-2|.|.|TRBJ2-7
CASSSGQSGYYEQYF
TGTGCCAGCAGCAGCGGACAGTCGGGTTACTACGAGCAGTACTTC
>TRBV6-1|many|TRBD1|TRBJ1-5
CASKGTVNQPQHF
TGTGCCAGCAAAGGGACAGTCAATCAGCCCCAGCATTTT
>TRBV29-1|.|TRBD2|TRBJ2-7
CSVDVSGSSYEQYF
TGCAGCGTTGATGTTAGCGGGAGCTCCTACGAGCAGTACTTC
>TRBV2|.|.|TRBJ1-2
CASRQAGTPLYGYTF
TGTGCCAGCAGGCAAGCCGGGACACCGCTGTATGGCTACACCTTC
>TRBV10-3|.|TRBD2|TRBJ2-3
CAISKTSGRPGIGTDTQYF
TGTGCCATCTCCAAGACTAGCGGGAGGCCAGGGATTGGTACAGATACGCAGTATTTT
>TRBV6-1|.|.|TRBJ1-5
CASSVGAQGQGRRQPQHF
TGTGCCAGCAGTGTGGGGGCCCAGGGGCAGGGGAGGCGTCAGCCCCAGCATTTT
>TRBV13|few|TRBD1|TRBJ2-2
CASSLRVDRTNTGELFF
TGTGCCAGCAGCTTAAGGGTGGACAGGACGAACACCGGGGAGCTGTTTTTT
>TRBV29-1|many|.|TRBJ1-3
CSVAIGRSGNTIYF
TGCAGCGTCGCAATCGGACGCTCTGGAAACACCATATATTTT
>TRBV20-1|many|.|TRBJ2-2
CSAREASRDTGELFF
TGCAGTGCTAGAGAGGCTAGCCGCGACACCGGGGAGCTGTTTTTT
>TRBV9|.|.|TRBJ1-1
CASSLVLTEAFF
TGTGCCAGCAGTTTGGTGCTCACTGAAGCTTTCTTT
>TRBV11-2|.|.|TRBJ1-1
CASSFVGGGQAFF
TGTGCCAGCAGCTTCGTTGGTGGGGGCCAGGCTTTCTTT
>TRBV20-1|.|TRBD1|TRBJ2-7
CSALDRGLKQYF
TGCAGTGCTCTGGACAGGGGGTTAAAGCAGTACTTC
>TRBV5-4|many|.|TRBJ2-5
CASSFGGPSKETQYF
TGTGCCAGCAGCTTCGGGGGACCTTCTAAAGAGACCCAGTACTTC
>TRBV11-2|.|TRBD2|TRBJ2-5
CSALTSGRPGTQYF
TGCAGCGCTTTGACTAGCGGGAGGCCGGGGACCCAGTACTTC
>TRBV2|.|TRBD1|TRBJ1-1
CASSGQGANTEAFF
TGTGCCAGCAGTGGACAGGGCGCGAACACTGAAGCTTTCTTT
>TRBV7-2|once|TRBD2|TRBJ2-7
CASSDISGGANEQYF
TGTGCCAGCAGCGATATTAGCGGGGGGGCGAACGAGCAGTACTTC
>TRBV20-1|many|TRBD2|TRBJ2-5
CSARDTSGRAPRQETQYF
TGCAGTGCTAGGGATACTAGCGGGAGGGCCCCTCGCCAAGAGACCCAGTACTTC
>TRBV7-8|many|.|TRBJ2-6
CASSLVDSASGANVLTF
TGTGCCAGCAGCTTAGTCGACTCTGCCTCTGGGGCCAACGTCCTGACTTTC
>TRBV11-2|many|TRBD2|TRBJ2-7
CASRAYSGMSYEQYF
TGTGCCAGCAGAGCCTATAGCGGGATGTCCTACGAGCAGTACTTC
>TRBV6-5|.|.|TRBJ1-5
CASSERDQPQHF
TGTGCCAGCAGTGAAAGAGATCAGCCCCAGCATTTT
>TRBV5-1|.|TRBD1|TRBJ2-7
CACGPGQGGYEQYF
TGCGCCTGCGGACCGGGACAGGGTGGGTACGAGCAGTACTTC
>TRBV29-1|.|.|TRBJ1-1
CSVEGGGRYTEAFF
TGCAGCGTTGAAGGGGGTGGGAGATACACTGAAGCTTTCTTT
>TRBV20-1|many|TRBD2|TRBJ2-5
CSATKSGRERETQYF
TGCAGTGCTACCAAAAGCGGGAGAGAGAGAGAGACCCAGTACTTC
>TRBV20-1|.|.|TRBJ1-6
CSARDPDTNNSPLHF
TGCAGTGCTAGAGATCCCGACACCAATAATTCACCCCTCCACTTT
>TRBV29-1|many|.|TRBJ2-2
CSGWGGLANTGELFF
TGCAGCGGATGGGGGGGGCTCGCGAACACCGGGGAGCTGTTTTTT
>TRBV11-3|.|.|TRBJ2-7
CASSLEGADYEQYF
TGTGCCAGCAGCTTGGAGGGGGCGGACTACGAGCAGTACTTC
>TRBV10-3|few|TRBD1|TRBJ1-2
CAIRDREVGGYTF
TGTGCCATTAGGGACAGGGAGGTTGGTGGCTACACCTTC
>TRBV19|few|.|TRBJ1-2
CASSLQVEFSHGYTF
TGTGCCAGTAGTCTACAGGTAGAATTTTCTCATGGCTACACCTTC
>TRBV14|few|.|TRBJ1-2
CASSWGPRATSGNYGYTF
TGTGCCAGCAGTTGGGGCCCCCGCGCGACGTCTGGAAACTATGGCTACACCTTC
>TRBV29-1|.|TRBD2|TRBJ2-3
CSVEGGSSGTDTQYF
TGCAGCGTTGAAGGCGGGAGTAGCGGCACAGATACGCAGTATTTT
>TRBV7-9|few|.|TRBJ2-1
CASSVAVNNEQFF
TGTGCCAGCAGCGTAGCAGTAAACAATGAGCAGTTCTTC
>TRBV18|few|.|TRBJ1-3
CASSPMGIAAGNTIYF
TGTGCCAGCTCACCAATGGGAATAGCCGCTGGAAACACCATATATTTT
>TRBV20-1|few|.|TRBJ1-5
CSASWAKNNQPQHF
TGCAGTGCTAGTTGGGCGAAAAACAATCAGCCCCAGCATTTT
>TRBV7-8|few|.|TRBJ2-2
CASSLGFPTGELFF
TGTGCCAGCAGCTTGGGTTTTCCCACCGGGGAGCTGTTTTTT
>TRBV20-1|many|TRBD1|TRBJ1-2
CSARMGQAYGYTF
TGCAGTGCTAGAATGGGACAGGCGTATGGCTACACCTTC
>TRBV14|once|.|TRBJ2-2
CASSQKWTTGELFF
TGTGCCAGCAGCCAAAAGTGGACCACCGGGGAGCTGTTTTTT
>TRBV2|many|.|TRBJ1-5
CASRTGPSNQPQHF
TGTGCCAGCAGAACAGGACCAAGCAATCAGCCCCAGCATTTT
>TRBV5-1|many|TRBD2|TRBJ2-5
CASSPRTSGREETQYF
TGCGCCAGCAGCCCTCGGACTAGCGGGAGGGAAGAGACCCAGTACTTC
>TRBV28|.|.|TRBJ2-2
CASSLPSEAGELLF
TGTGCCAGCAGTTTACCTAGCGAGGCCGGGGAGCTGCTTTTT
>TRBV14|.|TRBD1|TRBJ2-5
CASSQELPGQGGQPQYF
TGTGCCAGCAGCCAAGAACTTCCGGGACAGGGAGGTCAGCCCCAGTACTTC
>TRBV29-1|few|.|TRBJ1-5
CSVEVGGAQPQHF
TGCAGCGTTGAAGTAGGGGGGGCTCAGCCCCAGCATTTT
>TRBV28|.|.|TRBJ1-1
CASSPAGIYTEAFF
TGTGCCAGCAGTCCAGCCGGGATCTACACTGAAGCTTTCTTT
>TRBV11-2|many|.|TRBJ1-1
CASSLAGRRTEAFF
TGTGCCAGCAGCTTAGCCGGGAGGCGGACTGAAGCTTTCTTT
>TRBV7-8|.|.|TRBJ2-5
CASSLRVGWSTDTQYF
TGTGCCAGCAGCTTAAGGGTGGGTTGGTCGACAGATACGCAGTACTTC